This TCR beta chain is drawn from a study of cytomegalovirus exposure and HLA in healthy donors. Turning to the study itself: HLA-typed donors were the source of around 80 million unique TCRs, which an early data release held.

General observations from the study: While the bulk of TCR sequences proved rare, some public TCRs turned up in many donors. In a later analysis, DRB1 alleles had the most associated TCRs; HLA-C alleles the fewest.

In the PCR, 60 Vbeta and 13 Jbeta primers were used. Sequencing used immunoSEQ multiplex PCR; TCRdb keeps in-frame clones, though not all of them. Of over 100,000 clones in the sample, around 77% were seen once. Looked up from germline, CDR1 is SGHTA and CDR2 is FQGNSA. CDR3 length equals 15 residues. V gave up 5 bases and J gave up 0 bases, with 11 bases separating them. This clone was recorded only once. Its antigen is unknown. The chain couples TRBV7-2 to TRBJ1-3, with D possibly TRBD1 on 6 matching bases. The TCR comes from a male donor in good health and CMV-seropositive. Sequences were obtained from PBMCs. The CDR3 protein is CASSRQASSGNTIYF. DNA of the CDR3: TGTGCCAGCAGCCGACAGGCTTCCTCTGGAAACACCATATATTTT. The entire variable domain, with the rest obtained from reference TRBV7-2 and TRBJ1-3, is as follows: GAGVSQSPSNKVTEKGKDVELRCDPISGHTALYWYRQSLGQGLEFLIYFQGNSAPDKSGLPSDRFSAERTGGSVSTLTIQRTQQEDSAVYLCASSRQASSGNTIYFGEGSWLTVV.